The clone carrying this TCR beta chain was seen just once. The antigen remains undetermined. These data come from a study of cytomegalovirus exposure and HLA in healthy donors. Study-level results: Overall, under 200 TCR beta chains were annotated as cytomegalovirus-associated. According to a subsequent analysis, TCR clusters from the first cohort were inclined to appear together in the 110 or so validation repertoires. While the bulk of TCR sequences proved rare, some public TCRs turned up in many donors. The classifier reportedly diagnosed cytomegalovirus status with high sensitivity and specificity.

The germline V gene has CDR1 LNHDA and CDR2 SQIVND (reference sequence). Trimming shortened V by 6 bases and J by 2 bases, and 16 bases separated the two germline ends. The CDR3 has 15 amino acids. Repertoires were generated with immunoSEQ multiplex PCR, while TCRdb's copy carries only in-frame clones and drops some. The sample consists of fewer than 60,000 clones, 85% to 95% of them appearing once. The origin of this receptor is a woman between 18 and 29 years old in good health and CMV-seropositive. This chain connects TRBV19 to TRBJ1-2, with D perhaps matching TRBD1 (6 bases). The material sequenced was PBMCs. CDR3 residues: CASSRDIELNYGYTF. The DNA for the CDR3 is TGTGCCAGTAGCCGGGACATCGAATTGAACTATGGCTACACCTTC.